This is a list of T cell receptor beta chains from one sample in a study of glioma-infiltrating T cells. TCRdb analysed the multiplex PCR reads with MiXCR anew, one entry per CDR3 protein. The sample includes over 130,000 distinct CDR3 sequences, roughly 43% seen only once; the top ten take 20% to 25%. The specimen sequenced was glioma tissue, nonneoplastic brain tissue, or PBMCs (not recorded which). These receptors all stem from a human donor with low-grade glioma or glioblastoma, undergoing nonglioma brain surgery, or in good health (not recorded which). The CDR3 runs from the conserved cysteine through the conserved F or W. The D gene is left open where the match is weak. Where a row states a size, it is once, few, many or the class of an expanded clone; other rows omit it.

j_call clone_size v_call d_call cdr3_aa cdr3_nt
TRBJ2-3 NA TRBV12-3/TRBV12-4 NA CASSFGRTDTQYF TGTGCCAGCAGTTTTGGCAGGACAGATACGCAGTATTTT
TRBJ1-3 NA TRBV2 NA CASSESGNTIYF TGTGCCAGCAGTGAATCTGGAAACACCATATATTTT
TRBJ2-7 NA TRBV19 TRBD2 CASRLAGAVEYEQYF TGTGCCAGCCGACTAGCGGGAGCCGTAGAGTACGAGCAGTACTTC
TRBJ2-7 once TRBV20-1 NA CSATTPGFHEQYF TGCAGTGCTACGACCCCTGGATTCCACGAGCAGTACTTC
TRBJ1-5 NA TRBV27 NA CASSLSLDSNQPQHF TGTGCCAGCAGTTTATCATTAGATAGCAATCAGCCCCAGCATTTT
TRBJ2-5 few TRBV6-2/TRBV6-3 TRBD2 CASSYGRGEGETQYF TGTGCCAGCAGTTACGGGCGGGGGGAAGGGGAGACCCAGTACTTC
TRBJ2-3 NA TRBV20-1 TRBD1 CSARPGQGPTDTQYF TGCAGTGCTAGACCCGGACAGGGACCCACAGATACGCAGTATTTT
TRBJ2-5 NA TRBV6-2/TRBV6-3 NA CASTPLIGPKETRYF TGTGCCAGCACCCCCCTCATAGGTCCGAAGGAGACCCGGTACTTC
TRBJ2-5 NA TRBV7-9 TRBD1 CASSPPGTGARNAQYF TGTGCCAGCAGCCCGCCGGGGACAGGGGCAAGGAATGCCCAGTACTTC
TRBJ1-1 few TRBV20-1 NA CSSIRDSKYMNTEAFF TGCAGTTCCATCAGGGATTCGAAATACATGAACACTGAAGCTTTCTTT
TRBJ1-5 NA TRBV2 TRBD1 CASETGVGNQPQHF TGTGCCAGCGAAACAGGGGTTGGCAATCAGCCCCAGCATTTT
TRBJ2-7 NA TRBV7-2 TRBD1 CASSFGQGLYEQYF TGTGCCAGCAGCTTTGGACAGGGGCTCTACGAGCAGTACTTC
TRBJ2-1 NA TRBV4-1 NA CASSRSTEAEQFF TGCGCCAGCAGCCGAAGTACCGAAGCTGAGCAGTTCTTC
TRBJ2-1 NA TRBV6-1 TRBD1 CASSSGGARDNEQFF TGTGCCAGCAGTTCAGGGGGCGCACGGGACAATGAGCAGTTCTTC
TRBJ2-1 NA TRBV20-1 NA CSAPGIPGVDEQFF TGCAGTGCTCCCGGGATCCCCGGCGTGGATGAGCAGTTCTTC
TRBJ2-7 few TRBV6-1 NA CASQDRMKYYEQYF TGTGCCAGCCAGGACAGAATGAAATACTACGAGCAGTACTTC
TRBJ2-7 NA TRBV25-1 TRBD1 CASPSGQGGNEQYF TGTGCCAGCCCCTCGGGACAGGGGGGTAACGAGCAGTACTTC
TRBJ2-5 few TRBV19 TRBD1 CASSTPGGETQYF TGTGCCAGTAGTACACCAGGGGGCGAGACCCAGTACTTC
TRBJ2-3 few TRBV10-3 NA CAISPRWGAGADTQYF TGTGCCATCAGTCCCCGGTGGGGGGCGGGTGCAGATACGCAGTATTTT
TRBJ2-1 few TRBV6-1 NA CASRPRRGQSSEQFF TGTGCCAGCAGACCGAGACGGGGCCAATCCAGTGAGCAGTTCTTC
TRBJ2-1 many TRBV20-1 TRBD1 CSASRGHSYNEQFF TGCAGTGCTAGTAGGGGGCACTCCTACAATGAGCAGTTCTTC
TRBJ2-1 few TRBV25-1 NA CASSESGDNEQFF TGTGCCAGCAGTGAATCAGGGGACAATGAGCAGTTCTTC
TRBJ2-3 NA TRBV7-2 NA CASSTRLGGGVADTQYF TGTGCCAGCAGCACCCGACTAGGTGGAGGAGTGGCAGATACGCAGTATTTT
TRBJ2-7 NA TRBV28 NA CASCARGGVYEQYF TGTGCCAGCTGCGCAAGGGGGGGGGTCTACGAGCAGTACTTC
TRBJ2-5 NA TRBV18 TRBD2 CASSPLEAIGLAAQETQYF TGTGCCAGCTCACCACTCGAAGCGATCGGACTAGCGGCACAAGAGACCCAGTACTTC
TRBJ1-1 NA TRBV7-2 NA CASSFGGYTEAFF TGTGCCAGCAGCTTTGGGGGGTACACTGAAGCTTTCTTT
TRBJ2-7 few TRBV24-1 TRBD1 CATSDTVGGTGKQYF TGTGCCACCAGTGATACAGTGGGCGGGACAGGAAAGCAGTACTTC
TRBJ2-3 NA TRBV4-1 NA CASSQDRAGDTQYF TGCGCCAGCAGCCAAGACAGGGCGGGAGATACGCAGTATTTT
TRBJ2-1 NA TRBV3-1 NA CASAGPLGLEQFF TGTGCCAGCGCCGGGCCCCTGGGACTGGAGCAGTTCTTC
TRBJ2-3 NA TRBV12-3/TRBV12-4 NA CASSPPTDTQYF TGTGCCAGCAGTCCCCCCACAGATACGCAGTATTTT
TRBJ2-2 NA TRBV7-9 TRBD1 CASSLRDSKPGELFF TGTGCCAGCAGCCTTCGGGACAGCAAACCCGGGGAGCTGTTTTTT
TRBJ2-7 NA TRBV2 TRBD1 CASSRDRGPYEQYF TGTGCCAGCAGTAGGGACAGGGGGCCCTACGAGCAGTACTTC
TRBJ1-5 NA TRBV6-1 NA CASSNNRGNQPQHF TGTGCCAGCAGTAACAACAGGGGCAATCAGCCCCAGCATTTT
TRBJ2-3 NA TRBV27 NA CASSFSSYTDTQYF TGTGCCAGCAGTTTTTCCAGCTACACAGATACGCAGTATTTT
TRBJ2-3 NA TRBV20-1 TRBD2 CSARDGAGVSDTQYF TGCAGTGCTAGAGATGGGGCGGGAGTGTCAGATACGCAGTATTTT
TRBJ2-1 NA TRBV28 NA CACSWARGGEQFF TGTGCCTGCAGTTGGGCCAGGGGCGGTGAGCAGTTCTTC
TRBJ2-1 NA TRBV4-2 TRBD2 CASSQVASGAQEQFF TGTGCCAGCAGCCAAGTGGCTAGCGGGGCCCAAGAGCAGTTCTTC
TRBJ2-5 NA TRBV7-6 TRBD2 CASSLVASGGQETQYF TGTGCCAGCAGCTTAGTTGCTAGCGGGGGGCAAGAGACCCAGTACTTC
TRBJ2-3 few TRBV6-1 NA CASGNPPVTDTQYF TGTGCCAGCGGGAACCCGCCGGTCACAGATACGCAGTATTTT
TRBJ2-5 NA TRBV2 NA CASGGGEQYF TGTGCCAGCGGGGGTGGAGAGCAGTACTTC
TRBJ2-7 NA TRBV12-5 NA CASAGRASPYEQYF TGTGCTAGTGCCGGGCGGGCTAGCCCCTACGAGCAGTACTTC
TRBJ1-1 NA TRBV20-1 NA CSASPGAARAEAFF TGCAGTGCTAGCCCGGGGGCAGCCAGAGCTGAAGCTTTCTTT
TRBJ1-1 few TRBV20-1 TRBD1 CSARDGGRGTAEAFF TGCAGTGCTAGAGATGGGGGCAGGGGGACCGCTGAAGCTTTCTTT
TRBJ1-1 NA TRBV7-9 NA CASSLSRLTEAFF TGTGCCAGCAGCTTAAGTCGGTTGACTGAAGCTTTCTTT
TRBJ1-3 few TRBV6-2/TRBV6-3 NA CASRSGPSGNTIYF TGTGCCAGCAGGTCCGGACCCTCTGGAAACACCATATATTTT
TRBJ2-3 NA TRBV6-1 NA CASRRQVGSGTDTQYF TGTGCCAGCAGACGACAGGTTGGGAGTGGCACAGATACGCAGTATTTT
TRBJ1-5 NA TRBV5-4 NA CASSLVGGSSNQPQHF TGTGCCAGCAGCTTGGTGGGAGGGAGTAGCAATCAGCCCCAGCATTTT
TRBJ1-1 NA TRBV7-2 TRBD1 CASSKAGGGWTEAFF TGTGCCAGCAGCAAAGCAGGGGGCGGCTGGACTGAAGCTTTCTTT
TRBJ1-4 NA TRBV6-2/TRBV6-3 NA CASRKGGSNEKLFF TGTGCCAGCCGGAAAGGGGGTAGTAATGAAAAACTGTTTTTT
TRBJ2-5 NA TRBV15 NA CATSRIGSGLFETQYF TGTGCCACCAGCAGGATAGGTTCGGGACTCTTTGAGACCCAGTACTTC
TRBJ2-1 NA TRBV6-1 TRBD2 CASWTSGSYNEQFF TGTGCCAGCTGGACTAGCGGGTCCTACAATGAGCAGTTCTTC
TRBJ1-2 NA TRBV12-3/TRBV12-4 TRBD1 CASSQDPGQGFRGYTF TGCGCCAGCAGCCAAGACCCGGGACAGGGTTTTCGTGGCTACACCTTC
TRBJ1-4 NA TRBV7-2 NA CASSLDGGEKLFF TGTGCCAGCAGCTTAGATGGGGGTGAAAAACTGTTTTTT
TRBJ1-1 NA TRBV20-1 TRBD1 CSARSGTVTEAFF TGCAGTGCTAGATCCGGGACAGTCACTGAAGCTTTCTTT
TRBJ2-7 NA TRBV15 NA CATSRLTPGDEQYF TGTGCCACCAGCAGACTAACCCCAGGGGACGAGCAGTACTTC
TRBJ1-1 few TRBV20-1 TRBD1 CSAKLKGTAGNTEAFF TGCAGTGCTAAATTAAAGGGGACAGCGGGGAACACTGAAGCTTTCTTT
TRBJ2-7 NA TRBV20-1 NA CSARDFGRDEQYF TGCAGTGCTAGAGACTTCGGGAGAGACGAGCAGTACTTC